The 19 T cell receptor beta chains below come from one sample, sequenced in a study of CD8+ T cells in alopecia areata. RNA was isolated and reverse transcribed to cDNA, the sequencing template. Sequenced by immunoSEQ multiplex PCR; TCRdb stores in-frame clones only, minus some. This sample has 150,000 to 200,000 clones, with 50% to 70% found just once. Treatment in this sample: oral pan-JAK inhibitor, 5-10 mg twice daily. Sequencing used CD4+ T cells sorted from blood, obtained between weeks 47 and 50, from a patient treated with tofacitinib. These receptors were obtained from a human donor with alopecia areata.

With respect to this clone: In the same sample, other DNA sequences code for this CDR3. The chain links TRBV30 to TRBJ1-1; no clear D gene. In germline, CDR1 is GTSNPN, CDR2 SVGIG (reference sequence). The CDR3 extends over 12 amino acids. V was pared by 0 bases and J by 5 bases, with 7 bases between. CDR3 loop: CAWSVTRTEAFF. CDR3 nucleotide sequence: TGTGCCTGGAGTGTAACTCGAACTGAAGCTTTCTTT.

This clone was counted between two and nine times. The genes are TRBV30 and TRBJ2-7; D gene uncertain. Deletions cut 0 bases from V and 5 bases from J, with 8 bases between. Per the germline V gene, CDR1 is GTSNPN and CDR2 is SVGIG (reference sequence). The CDR3 contains 12 residues. The CDR3 protein is CAWSVRQNEQYF. DNA for the CDR3: TGTGCCTGGAGTGTACGGCAAAACGAGCAGTACTTC.

The chain carries TRBV5-1 and TRBJ1-1, with TRBD1 matching over 9 bases. V lost 7 bases and J lost 2; bases outside the gene matches: 12. The CDR3 is 16 residues long. Germline assignment: CDR1 SGHRS and CDR2 YFSETQ. The DNA of the CDR3 is TGCGCCAGCTCTAGGATGACAGGGGGACCAAACACTGAAGCTTTCTTT. Its protein is CASSRMTGGPNTEAFF.

V is TRBV27 and J is TRBJ2-6; D not resolved. The CDR3 extends over 16 amino acids. Germline lookup yields CDR1 MNHEY and CDR2 SMNVEV (reference sequence). With 3 bases removed from V and 0 bases from J, the gap between germline ends came to 9 bases. DNA of the CDR3: TGTGCCAGCAGTTTCAATAGGTTCTCTGGGGCCAACGTCCTGACTTTC. This sequence encodes CASSFNRFSGANVLTF.

The V call is TRBV6-5, the J call TRBJ2-5; no reliable D call. Trimming cost V 6 bases and J 0 bases, with 11 bases left between them. The germline V gene has CDR1 MNHEY and CDR2 SVGAGI. The CDR3 length is 14 residues. CDR3 bases: TGTGCCAGCAGCACTCAGCCGTACCAAGAGACCCAGTACTTC. It codes for CASSTQPYQETQYF.

The J gene is TRBJ2-2, the V gene TRBV29-1, with 7 bases aligning to TRBD2. The V segment lost 5 bases and the J segment 3 bases; nucleotides outside the gene matches: 9. The CDR3 is 15 residues long. CDR1 is SQVTM, CDR2 ANQGSEA, per germline. The CDR3 bases are TGCAGCGTTTATGCCCCCAGCGGGGACACCGGGGAGCTGTTTTTT. Its translation is CSVYAPSGDTGELFF.

The chain links TRBV4-1 to TRBJ1-2, with D possibly matching TRBD1 (6 bases). CDR3 length: 15 amino acids. Per germline, CDR1 MGHRA and CDR2 YSYEKL. V lost 0 bases to trimming and J lost 1 base, with 9 bases between them. CDR3 loop: CASSQDRDNNYGYTF. CDR3 bases: TGCGCCAGCAGCCAAGATAGGGACAATAACTATGGCTACACCTTC.

J is TRBJ1-2 and V is TRBV29-1, with D tentatively TRBD1 (5 bases). The CDR3 sequence is 12 residues long. CDR1 and CDR2 from the germline V gene are SQVTM and ANQGSEA. CDR3 coding DNA: TGCAACACCCTGGGGACTGAGGGTTCCTACACCTTC. Translating gives CNTLGTEGSYTF.

V and J are TRBV14 and TRBJ1-4; D is unclear. CDR1 and CDR2 from the germline V gene are SGHDN and FVKESK. Trimming removed 0 bases from V and 6 bases from J, with 17 bases in between. The CDR3 totals 17 residues. The CDR3 DNA reads as TGTGCCAGCAGCCAAGATCTTAGGGCGGAGGGATATGAAAAACTGTTTTTT. Amino acid sequence: CASSQDLRAEGYEKLFF.

V is TRBV28 and J is TRBJ1-5; tentative D call: TRBD1 (5 bases). The CDR3 has 14 amino acids. The germline CDR1 and CDR2 sequences are MDHEN and SYDVKM. V lost 7 bases to trimming and J lost 6 bases, with 16 bases between them. CDR3 loop: CASNDQGAGQPQHF. As DNA, the CDR3 is TGTGCCAGCAATGATCAGGGTGCCGGTCAGCCCCAGCATTTT.

The chain links TRBV9 to TRBJ2-1; D gene ambiguous. The CDR3 contains 15 residues. The V and J ends lost 0 bases and 3 bases respectively, with 10 bases between them. Germline V lookup: CDR1 SGDLS, CDR2 YYNGEE. The CDR3 DNA reads as TGTGCCAGCAGCGTAGGTCTACAAGACTACAATGAGCAGTTCTTC. It is translated as CASSVGLQDYNEQFF. Variable domain in full (rest from reference TRBV9 and TRBJ2-1): DSGVTQTPKHLITATGQRVTLRCSPRSGDLSVYWYQQSLDQGLQFLIQYYNGEERAKGNILERFSAQQFPDLHSELNLSSLELGDSALYFCASSVGLQDYNEQFFGPGTRLTVL.

By share, this clone counts as medium-sized. The J gene is TRBJ1-3, the V gene TRBV13, with unresolved D. The CDR3 contains 17 residues. V was clipped by 5 bases and J by 0 bases, with 17 bases between them. Germline V gene data show CDR1 as PRHDT and CDR2 as FYEKMQ (reference sequence). CDR3 bases: TGTGCCAGCAGCAATAGAGGCGGCCGCCGCTCTGGAAACACCATATATTTT. This translates into CASSNRGGRRSGNTIYF.

The V and J genes are TRBV29-1 and TRBJ1-1, with 8 bases aligning to TRBD1. Germline CDR1 and CDR2: SQVTM and ANQGSEA. This CDR3 has 12 residues. V lost 8 bases, J lost 6 bases, and 8 bases stayed unmatched. The CDR3 region is CSTIRTGSEAFF. Here the CDR3 DNA reads TGCAGCACTATCCGGACAGGGTCTGAAGCTTTCTTT. Looking up the rest from reference TRBV29-1 and TRBJ1-1 gives the full variable domain: SAVISQKPSRDICQRGTSLTIQCQVDSQVTMMFWYRQQPGQSLTLIATANQGSEATYESGFVIDKFPISRPNLTFSTLTVSNMSPEDSSIYLCSTIRTGSEAFFGQGTRLTVV.

The chain joins TRBV5-1 to TRBJ2-2, with 8 positions matching TRBD1. Trimming took 7 bases from V and 4 from J; bases not matched to a gene: 9. This CDR3 has 15 residues. Germline CDR1 reads SGHRS; CDR2 reads YFSETQ. Here the CDR3 reads CASRNDRGFTGELFF. The DNA of the CDR3 is TGCGCCAGCCGCAACGACAGGGGTTTCACCGGGGAGCTGTTTTTT.

The chain joins TRBV29-1 to TRBJ1-5; 7 bases line up with TRBD1. The CDR3 runs to 15 residues. Per germline, CDR1 SQVTM and CDR2 ANQGSEA. V lost 4 bases to trimming and J lost 2 bases; unmatched junction nucleotides: 8. CDR3 nucleotides: TGCAGCGTTGCCGAGGGGGCGCAAGGCAATCAGCCCCAGCATTTT. As protein: CSVAEGAQGNQPQHF.

The V and J genes are TRBV9 and TRBJ1-1; D is perhaps TRBD1 (6 bases). Germline V lookup: CDR1 SGDLS, CDR2 YYNGEE. V lost 2 bases and J lost 6, with 17 bases in between. The CDR3 totals 15 residues. The CDR3 sequence: CASSVQERGAAEAFF. The CDR3 bases are TGTGCCAGCAGCGTCCAGGAGCGGGGGGCCGCTGAAGCTTTCTTT.

A note on this clone: At the DNA level, this CDR3 is encoded by other sequences in the same sample as well. The chain employs TRBV5-1 and TRBJ2-2; D remains unclear. Germline assignment: CDR1 SGHRS and CDR2 YFSETQ. The CDR3 covers 14 residues. V gave up 0 bases and J gave up 5 bases, with 8 bases separating them. Here the CDR3 DNA reads TGCGCCAGCAGCTTGGATTCAGCGACCGGGGAGCTGTTTTTT. Protein: CASSLDSATGELFF.

This clone appeared a few times. The chain is built from TRBV29-1 and TRBJ2-1, with 9 bases fitting TRBD1. Per germline, CDR1 SQVTM and CDR2 ANQGSEA. The V gene end was trimmed by 7 bases and the J gene end by 5 bases; junction bases not matched to a gene: 9. CDR3 length equals 14 residues. The CDR3 spells CSGGGQGGNNEQFF. The DNA for the CDR3 is TGCAGCGGGGGGGGACAGGGCGGAAACAATGAGCAGTTCTTC.

This clone was seen more than once but under ten times. V and J are TRBV29-1 and TRBJ1-4; tentatively, D is TRBD1 (5 bases). The length of the CDR3 is 15 residues. Trimming cost V 5 bases and J 5 bases, with 18 bases left between them. CDR1 is SQVTM and CDR2 is ANQGSEA in the germline V gene. The CDR3 nucleotides are TGCAGCGTTACTAAGAGGTCAGGGATAAATGAAAAACTGTTTTTT. This translates into CSVTKRSGINEKLFF.